These 13 T cell receptor beta chains share one sample of origin, sequenced in a study of identical twins. TCRdb called the 5' RACE reads again in MiXCR, with one record for every CDR3 protein. The table shows 400,000 to 600,000 distinct CDR3 sequences, with 20% to 25% occurring only once. These data were also filed under a second study, of yellow fever vaccine responses in identical twins.

The specimen sequenced was CD4+ T cells sorted from blood. Receptor source: a young woman in good health.

The table lists this clonotype with a few counts. J is TRBJ1-2 and V is TRBV5-6; 9 nucleotides line up with TRBD1. This CDR3 is 17 amino acids long. CDR1 and CDR2 (germline): SGHDT, YYEEEE. V was pared by 3 bases and J by 0 bases, with 9 bases of the junction left unmatched. In DNA, the CDR3 is TGTGCCAGCAGCTCACCCGGGACAGGGAATACTAACTATGGCTACACCTTC. It codes for CASSSPGTGNTNYGYTF.

V and J are TRBV6-5 and TRBJ1-1, with D perhaps TRBD1 (5 bases). Germline-derived CDR1 and CDR2 are MNHEY and SVGAGI. This CDR3 comprises 15 residues. The V and J ends lost 2 bases and 1 base respectively, with 11 bases between them. The CDR3 sequence is CASSYRGPPNTEAFF. CDR3 nucleotides: TGTGCCAGCAGTTACAGGGGACCGCCGAACACTGAAGCTTTCTTT.

This clonotype turned up a few times. V usage is TRBV6-1 and J usage is TRBJ2-7, with 7 bases that match TRBD1. Germline-derived CDR1 and CDR2 are MNHNS and SASEGT. V was pared by 6 bases and J by 0 bases, with 8 bases of the junction left unmatched. CDR3 length equals 15 residues. CDR3 nucleotides: TGTGCCAGCAGCTCAGGGGGTGTCGGCTCCTACGAGCAGTACTTC. Protein product: CASSSGGVGSYEQYF.

The chain combines TRBV9 with TRBJ2-7; possibly TRBD1 for D (5 bases). The CDR3 has 13 amino acids. The germline V gene encodes CDR1 SGDLS and CDR2 YYNGEE. V shed 4 bases and J shed 2 bases, with 10 bases lying between them. CDR3 in DNA: TGTGCCAGCAGCCCCGGCAGGGCCTACGAGCAGTACTTC. This codes for CASSPGRAYEQYF. Looking up the rest from reference TRBV9 and TRBJ2-7 gives the full variable domain: DSGVTQTPKHLITATGQRVTLRCSPRSGDLSVYWYQQSLDQGLQFLIQYYNGEERAKGNILERFSAQQFPDLHSELNLSSLELGDSALYFCASSPGRAYEQYFGPGTRLTVT.

This clonotype has just a few counts. V gene TRBV20-1 combines with J gene TRBJ2-7, with 7 nucleotides matching TRBD2. V shed 4 bases and J 3 bases; nucleotides not matched to a gene: 6. The CDR3 consists of 13 residues. CDR1 is DFQATT, CDR2 SNEGSKA, per germline (reference sequence). The CDR3 reads CSATGTMDYEQYF. The CDR3 coding sequence is TGCAGTGCTACCGGGACTATGGACTACGAGCAGTACTTC.

The table lists this clonotype with a few counts. The chain carries TRBV6-5 and TRBJ1-5, with a weak D call TRBD1 (6 bases). The CDR3 length is 15 residues. The germline V gene encodes CDR1 MNHEY and CDR2 SVGAGI. Trimming pared 2 bases from V and 3 bases from J, leaving 11 bases between. CDR3 protein: CASSYRDNFNQPQHF. The CDR3 nucleotides read TGTGCCAGCAGTTACCGGGACAACTTCAATCAGCCCCAGCATTTT.

This clonotype was recorded a few times. The chain joins TRBV20-1 to TRBJ2-1; D is tentatively TRBD1 or TRBD2 (5 bases each). V lost 2 bases and J 8 bases, leaving 7 bases between the germline ends. The CDR3 has 11 amino acids. Germline V CDR1 and CDR2: DFQATT, SNEGSKA (reference sequence). The CDR3 here is CSARRGDEQFF. The CDR3 DNA follows: TGCAGTGCTAGAAGGGGAGATGAGCAGTTCTTC.

The chain links TRBV5-1 to TRBJ1-1, with D perhaps matching TRBD1 (5 bases). Between the trimmed V and J ends, which lost 5 bases and 1 base, there was a span of 12 bases. This CDR3 has 14 residues. CDR1 SGHRS and CDR2 YFSETQ come from the germline V gene. The CDR3 DNA sequence: TGCGCCAGCAGACCGGGGCTTTCGAACACTGAAGCTTTCTTT. Translated, it gives CASRPGLSNTEAFF.

The chain recombines TRBV7-6 with TRBJ2-7, with TRBD1 as a possible D gene (5 bases). This CDR3 is built from 14 residues. Germline assignment: CDR1 SGHVS and CDR2 FNYEAQ. The V end lost 1 base, the J end lost 1 base, and 8 bases lay between the germline ends. The CDR3 spells CASSLEDRSYEQYF. The CDR3, as DNA: TGTGCCAGCAGCTTAGAAGACAGATCCTACGAGCAGTACTTC. The variable domain in full, with the rest retrieved from reference TRBV7-6 and TRBJ2-7, is GAGVSQSPRYKVTKRGQDVALRCDPISGHVSLYWYRQALGQGPEFLTYFNYEAQQDKSGLPNDRFSAERPEGSISTLTIQRTEQRDSAMYRCASSLEDRSYEQYFGPGTRLTVT.

The chain is built from TRBV12-5 and TRBJ2-3, with 7 bases identical to TRBD2. V dropped 3 bases and J dropped 2; count of bases not matched to a gene: 2. CDR3 length equals 14 residues. Germline CDR1 is LGHNT and CDR2 is FRNRAP. For the CDR3, the DNA is TGTGCTAGTGGTTTAGGGAGGGACACAGATACGCAGTATTTT. As protein: CASGLGRDTDTQYF.

This clonotype showed up just a few times. V and J are TRBV5-1 and TRBJ1-6; TRBD1 might be the D (5 bases). Looked up from germline, CDR1 is SGHRS and CDR2 is YFSETQ. The CDR3 is 14 residues long. V dropped 9 bases and J dropped 5 bases, with 15 bases sitting between them. The CDR3 is CATNGQDNNSPLHF. The CDR3 coding sequence is TGCGCCACCAACGGGCAGGACAATAATTCACCCCTCCACTTT. Together with reference TRBV5-1 and TRBJ1-6, the CDR3 gives the full variable domain: KAGVTQTPRYLIKTRGQQVTLSCSPISGHRSVSWYQQTPGQGLQFLFEYFSETQRNKGNFPGRFSGRQFSNSRSEMNVSTLELGDSALYLCATNGQDNNSPLHFGNGTRLTVT.

In its sample, this clonotype was seen a few times. CDR3: CASSAGQGTAYEQYF. Written as DNA, the CDR3 is TGTGCCAGCTCGGCCGGACAGGGCACCGCCTACGAGCAGTACTTC. V gene TRBV18 combines with J gene TRBJ2-7; 8 positions agree with TRBD1. V shed 6 bases, J shed 2 bases, and the junction held 9 bases outside the gene matches. The CDR3 contains 15 residues. The germline V gene encodes CDR1 KGHSH and CDR2 LQKENI.

The rearrangement links TRBV6-2 or TRBV6-3 to TRBJ2-1; 12 bases are a match to TRBD2. Per germline, CDR1 MNHEY and CDR2 SVGEGT. The CDR3 has 15 amino acids. Trimming cost V 8 bases and J 7 bases; bases outside gene matches: 9. The CDR3 sequence is CASRRLAGDGNEQFF. CDR3 DNA sequence: TGTGCCAGCCGAAGACTAGCGGGAGATGGAAATGAGCAGTTCTTC.